This TCR beta chain was observed in a study of cytomegalovirus exposure and HLA in healthy donors. Germline V lookup: CDR1 MNHNY, CDR2 SVGAGI (reference sequence). The CDR3 runs 15 residues. V was trimmed by 7 bases and J by 10 bases, leaving 20 bases between them. The study ran its PCR with 60 Vbeta and 13 Jbeta primers. Profiling relied on immunoSEQ multiplex PCR, and the TCRdb table lists in-frame clones only, not all of them. The sample holds some 190,000 clones, 87% seen once. Of note for this clone: Its antigen remains unidentified.

Findings and caveats of the study: Sequencing depth across donors, presence/absence analyses assumed, was roughly uniform.

The chain has TRBV6-6 and TRBJ1-6; D is perhaps TRBD1 (6 bases). The specimen was PBMCs. The TCR comes from a boy aged 2 to 9 in good health and CMV-seronegative. CDR3 coding DNA: TGTGCCAGCATCCTCCGGGGGGGGCCGGGATCACCCCTCCACTTT. Translated: CASILRGGPGSPLHF.